This TCR beta chain was found in a study of Graves' ophthalmopathy and Graves' hyperthyroidism (dated by TCRdb to the late 2010s). Regarding the study in general: Peripheral blood was collected before any treatment was given, at the time of initial diagnosis. Once sampling was done, hyperthyroidism patients were given methimazole at a starting dose of 30 mg daily, while ophthalmopathy patients were given high-dose intravenous methylprednisolone. A discovery set of about a hundred patients (around 40 ophthalmopathy, about 55 stable hyperthyroidism) was enrolled to explore V-J signatures distinguishing ophthalmopathy from hyperthyroidism. In total, approximately 130 blood samples were TCR-sequenced: some 43 ophthalmopathy, some 80 hyperthyroidism and some 17 hyperthyroidism-to-ophthalmopathy patients. To tell Graves' ophthalmopathy apart from Graves' hyperthyroidism, and to predict which patients would progress to ophthalmopathy, the study relied on TCR beta repertoire signatures. The independent validation cohort included 18 to 20 hyperthyroidism patients plus 17 patients who later progressed from hyperthyroidism to ophthalmopathy. In roughly 6 hyperthyroidism patients, the T-cell repertoire of thyroid tissue was compared with the T-cell repertoire of blood.

For repertoire sequencing, the TCR beta CDR3 regions were amplified from RNA transcripts. A first-round RT-PCR used HTBI primers with the Qiagen OneStep RT-PCR kit, followed by a second-round multiplex PCR, size selection and purification. Sequencing of the libraries was carried out on an Illumina HiSeq2000 in paired-end mode with 100 bp reads. The paper's processing steps were these. SOAPnuke was used to process the reads, removing any read that contained adapters or uncalled bases, had a mean Phred below 15, or lacked an exact match to the constant primer or identifier. High-quality paired reads were merged with COPE v1.2.5. Unique nucleotide sequences were defined as clonotypes and aligned to IMGT TRB V, D and J references using MiTCR v1.1. Only V-J combinations with frequency above 0.0001 were analysed, covering over 98% of repertoires. A TCR clonal expansion and chaos score per V-J combination was defined as the ratio of F50 clonal expansion to chaos observed in the TCRdist matrix. Welch's t-statistics and random forest were used to reduce features to 13 V-J combinations, which were fed into a naive Bayes classifier. Thyroid-blood repertoire similarity was quantified with the Morisita-Horn index. TCRdb cleaned the public reads at Q25 with fastp, built clones with MiXCR and kept in-frame beta chains. When rows share a CDR3 protein, they turn into one entry using the most common DNA and genes. Here the V and J calls rest on TCRdb's processing, not on the authors' analysis. The sample profile shows a few hundred thousand distinct CDR3 sequences; about a sixth of them were found once. The ten largest clones represent roughly 2.3% of the sample.

This clonotype was observed at least ten times. Its binding antigen is unknown. There are no base qualities to consult, and no much larger clone falls within one base. What the authors observed across the whole study: Most expanded thyroid clonotypes with a frequency above 0.001 also appeared in blood, which suggests that blood repertoires may reflect the immune response in the thyroid. In validation, the model predicted ophthalmopathy progression with about 64% sensitivity and approximately 72% specificity; roughly 11 predicted patients were CT-confirmed with GO in a median of around 6 months. Sample size was not predetermined statistically, and investigators were not blinded to group allocation. The 13-signature model separated ophthalmopathy from stable hyperthyroidism with 85% to 90% sensitivity and roughly 84% specificity in cross-validation, and 80%/75% in the test set.

A patient counted as having stable hyperthyroidism if there was no progression to ophthalmopathy within 18 months of follow-up. The hyperthyroidism patients were 18 to 65 years old and newly diagnosed, with a disease duration of less than 2 months. Anyone with other autoimmune diseases, uncontrolled infections, pregnancy or lactation was excluded from the study. Clinical symptoms, serum thyroxine, TRAb, thyroid ultrasound and orbital computed tomography were used for diagnosis. Using Ficoll-Paque density gradient centrifugation, PBMCs were isolated from 8.5 to 10 ml of fresh peripheral blood. Trizol reagent was used to extract the total RNA, and its quality was then checked on an Agilent 2100 Bioanalyzer. The cysteine opens and the phenylalanine closes a CDR3 of 15 amino acids. Only the CDR3 DNA is retained, 45 bases long and in frame from the first base. CDR1 LNHDA and CDR2 SQIVND are derived from the germline V gene (reference sequence). The V end gives up 4 bases and the J end 3 bases, leaving 4 bases in the junction not matched to a gene.

Recombination joined TRBV19 with TRBJ2-5; the central 11 bases match TRBD1. Sequencing was performed on peripheral blood. This TCR derives from an adult woman with stable Graves' hyperthyroidism. The DNA sequence is TGTGCCAGTAGTACCAGGGGACAGGGGGAAGAGACCCAGTACTTC. Its product reads: CASSTRGQGEETQYF.